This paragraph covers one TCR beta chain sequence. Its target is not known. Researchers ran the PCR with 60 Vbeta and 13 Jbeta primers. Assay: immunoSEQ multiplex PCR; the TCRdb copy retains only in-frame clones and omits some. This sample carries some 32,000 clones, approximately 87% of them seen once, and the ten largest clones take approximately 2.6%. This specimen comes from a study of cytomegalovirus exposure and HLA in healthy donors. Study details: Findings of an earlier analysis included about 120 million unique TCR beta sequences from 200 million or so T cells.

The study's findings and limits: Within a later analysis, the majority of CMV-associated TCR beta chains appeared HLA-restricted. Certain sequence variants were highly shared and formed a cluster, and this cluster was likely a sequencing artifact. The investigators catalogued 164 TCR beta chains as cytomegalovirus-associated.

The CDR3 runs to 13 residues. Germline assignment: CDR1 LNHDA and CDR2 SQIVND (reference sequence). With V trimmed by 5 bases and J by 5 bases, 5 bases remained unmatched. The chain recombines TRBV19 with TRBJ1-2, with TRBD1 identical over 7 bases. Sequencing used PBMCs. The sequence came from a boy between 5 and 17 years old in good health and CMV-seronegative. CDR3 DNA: TGTGCCAGTAGTTCCGGGACAGCTTATGGCTACACCTTC. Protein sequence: CASSSGTAYGYTF.